Listed here are 17 T cell receptor beta chains from one sample, sequenced in a study of T-cell memory formation after mild COVID-19. TCRdb redid the calling of the 5' RACE reads with MiXCR, one entry per CDR3 protein. The repertoire holds about 560,000 distinct CDR3 sequences, under 20% seen once, with about 12% in the top ten. Sequencing was carried out using PBMCs or a T cell subset sorted from them (not recorded which). These receptor sequences come from an adult woman who had mild COVID-19 (a few samples of this study predate the infection). Cell type and time point are not known.

The chain joins TRBV12-3 or TRBV12-4 to TRBJ2-7, with D possibly called TRBD1 or TRBD2 (6 bases each). Trimming took off 5 bases at V and 2 bases at J, with 19 bases between the two ends. This CDR3 comprises 16 residues. CDR3 coding DNA: TGTGCCAGCAGTCCCCCTAGGGGGGAAACAACCTACGAGCAGTACTTC. Amino acid sequence: CASSPPRGETTYEQYF.

This chain links TRBV2 with TRBJ2-7, with D possibly matching TRBD2 (5 bases). The CDR3 has 16 amino acids. Germline V gives CDR1 SNHLY, CDR2 FYNNEI. V shed 4 bases and J shed 1 base, with 17 bases lying between them. CDR3 in DNA: TGTGCCAGCAGTGTAGACCTTCGGACGGGATCCTACGAGCAGTACTTC. It specifies CASSVDLRTGSYEQYF.

The table lists this clonotype with a few counts. The V gene is TRBV7-9, the J gene TRBJ2-7; no clear D. The germline gives CDR1 SEHNR, CDR2 FQNEAQ (reference sequence). Trimming took 1 base from V and 0 from J, leaving 7 bases between them. The CDR3 length is 14 residues. The CDR3 protein is CASSLDYSSYEQYF. The CDR3 coding sequence is TGTGCCAGCAGCTTAGATTACAGCTCCTACGAGCAGTACTTC.

This clonotype was found many times. This chain connects TRBV7-9 to TRBJ1-6; D gene unclear. This CDR3 spans 16 amino acids. Germline V gives CDR1 SEHNR, CDR2 FQNEAQ (reference sequence). Trimming shortened V by 6 bases and J by 6 bases, and 18 bases separated the two germline ends. The CDR3: CASSSPAGFSNSPLHF. The CDR3 bases are TGTGCCAGCAGTAGCCCGGCGGGGTTCAGTAATTCACCCCTCCACTTT.

The chain is built from TRBV29-1 and TRBJ1-1; D gene uncertain. The CDR3 totals 11 residues. V shed 5 bases and J shed 3 bases, with 7 bases lying between them. CDR1 is SQVTM and CDR2 is ANQGSEA in the germline V gene. DNA of the CDR3: TGCAGCGTTAGCGGGGACACTGAAGCTTTCTTT. The encoded protein is CSVSGDTEAFF. Together with reference TRBV29-1 and TRBJ1-1, the CDR3 gives the full variable domain: SAVISQKPSRDICQRGTSLTIQCQVDSQVTMMFWYRQQPGQSLTLIATANQGSEATYESGFVIDKFPISRPNLTFSTLTVSNMSPEDSSIYLCSVSGDTEAFFGQGTRLTVV.

In its sample, this clonotype was seen a few times. The V call is TRBV21-1, the J call TRBJ2-2; the table assigns TRBD2, which was not confirmed against the DNA. TRBV21-1 is labeled a pseudogene. This CDR3 is 16 amino acids long. CDR3 protein: CASSGRERGNTGELFF. In DNA, the CDR3 is TGTGCCAGCAGCGGGCGGGAGCGGGGGAACACCGGGGAGCTGTTTTTT.

Ten or more counts support this clonotype. The V and J genes are TRBV3-1 and TRBJ2-1; D is possibly TRBD1 or TRBD2 (5 bases each). There are 15 residues in the CDR3. Germline loops: CDR1 LGHDT, CDR2 YNNKEL (reference sequence). Trimming stripped 4 bases from V and 6 bases from J, with 16 bases between. CDR3 sequence (DNA): TGTGCCAGCAGCCTTCGAGGGGAGCTGGGCAATGAGCAGTTCTTC. Protein sequence: CASSLRGELGNEQFF.

This clonotype showed up just a few times. This rearrangement joins TRBV29-1 to TRBJ1-2, with 7 bases that match TRBD1. Germline loops: CDR1 SQVTM, CDR2 ANQGSEA. The length of the CDR3 is 13 residues. The V segment lost 3 bases and the J segment 4 bases; nucleotides outside the gene matches: 5. In DNA, the CDR3 is TGCAGCGTTGACGGGACAGTCTCCTATGGCTACACCTTC. Its translation: CSVDGTVSYGYTF.

The table lists this clonotype with a few counts. V gene TRBV7-9 combines with J gene TRBJ1-2; no definite D call. Germline V CDR1 and CDR2: SEHNR, FQNEAQ (reference sequence). CDR3 length: 12 residues. The V end lost 5 bases, the J end lost 11 bases, and 15 bases lay between the germline ends. For the CDR3, the DNA is TGTGCCAGCAGCCCTTGGTTGGGTGGGTACACCTTC. It specifies CASSPWLGGYTF. Using reference TRBV7-9 and TRBJ1-2 for the parts outside the CDR3, the full variable domain is DTGVSQNPRHKITKRGQNVTFRCDPISEHNRLYWYRQTLGQGPEFLTYFQNEAQLEKSRLLSDRFSAERPKGSFSTLEIQRTEQGDSAMYLCASSPWLGGYTFGSGTRLTVV.

J is TRBJ2-3 and V is TRBV24-1; 9 bases match TRBD1. With V trimmed by 2 bases and J by 9 bases, 2 bases remained unmatched. This CDR3 comprises 13 residues. Germline CDR1 KGHDR, CDR2 SFDVKD. The CDR3 coding sequence is TGTGCCACCAGTGATTCCGGGACAGGGACGCAGTATTTT. Protein: CATSDSGTGTQYF.

V and J are TRBV6-1 and TRBJ1-2, with TRBD1 as a possible D gene (6 bases). Germline CDR1 and CDR2: MNHNS and SASEGT. The CDR3 is 15 residues long. V lost 4 bases and J lost 1, with 13 bases in between. The CDR3 DNA reads TGTGCCAGCAGTGGAAACAGGGACGGTAACTATGGCTACACCTTC. As protein: CASSGNRDGNYGYTF.

This clonotype was seen many times. V usage is TRBV7-2 and J usage is TRBJ2-3; the D gene is possibly TRBD2 (5 bases). The V and J ends lost 0 bases and 2 bases respectively, with 12 bases between them. Germline CDR1 and CDR2: SGHTA and FQGNSA. The CDR3 covers 16 residues. This CDR3 is CASSLAGVVPTDTQYF. The CDR3 DNA is TGTGCCAGCAGCTTAGCGGGAGTGGTCCCCACAGATACGCAGTATTTT.

J is TRBJ1-2 and V is TRBV13; D is undetermined. This CDR3 is built from 18 residues. Per the germline V gene, CDR1 is PRHDT and CDR2 is FYEKMQ (reference sequence). V lost 1 base to trimming and J lost 4 bases, with 22 bases between them. The CDR3 region is CASSLAAGYSPRGYGYTF. The CDR3 DNA is TGTGCCAGCAGCTTAGCGGCCGGCTACAGTCCCCGGGGCTATGGCTACACCTTC.

This clonotype was recorded at least ten times. The CDR3 sequence is CASSSGQGADTQYF. CDR3 in DNA: TGTGCCAGCAGCTCCGGACAGGGGGCTGATACGCAGTATTTT. The chain recombines TRBV6-5 with TRBJ2-3; TRBD1 matches at 11 bases. CDR3 length: 14 amino acids. J was trimmed by 6 bases and V by 6 bases; bases with no gene match: 5. Germline CDR1 and CDR2: MNHEY and SVGAGI.

This clonotype has just a few counts. The chain combines TRBV27 with TRBJ2-1; 10 bases align to TRBD2. Germline V gives CDR1 MNHEY, CDR2 SMNVEV (reference sequence). Trimming at V came to 3 bases and at J to 9 bases, leaving 5 bases not matched to a gene. The CDR3 has 14 amino acids. The CDR3 region is CASSFALAGSEQFF. The CDR3 nucleotides are TGTGCCAGCAGTTTCGCACTAGCGGGAAGTGAGCAGTTCTTC.

This clonotype was observed a handful of times. The genes are TRBV20-1 and TRBJ2-1, with D possibly being TRBD2 (6 bases). The length of the CDR3 is 14 residues. Trimming took 4 bases from V and 3 from J, leaving 13 bases between them. Germline V gene data show CDR1 as DFQATT and CDR2 as SNEGSKA (reference sequence). The CDR3 nucleotides are TGCAGTGCTAAGCGGGCAGGGAACTACAATGAGCAGTTCTTC. Encoded protein: CSAKRAGNYNEQFF.

The chain carries TRBV28 and TRBJ1-2; D remains unclear. The CDR3 consists of 11 residues. Trimming shortened V by 11 bases and J by 1 base, and 8 bases separated the two germline ends. CDR1 MDHEN and CDR2 SYDVKM come from the germline V gene. CDR3 nucleotides: TGTGCCGCGGAGAGTAACTATGGCTACACCTTC. This gives the protein CAAESNYGYTF.